This entry lists 5 T cell receptor beta chains sequenced from one sample in a study of control samples from healthy donors and cancer patients. Sequencing used immunoSEQ multiplex PCR; TCRdb keeps in-frame clones, though not all of them. The table shows about 80,000 clones, with just under 90% occurring only once. The sample taken for sequencing was blood. The receptors shown here come from a man in his fifties in good health.

This chain uses TRBV7-9 with TRBJ1-1, with D unresolved. The V end lost 5 bases, the J end lost 5 bases, and 12 bases lay between the germline ends. This CDR3 has 13 residues. Per the germline V gene, CDR1 is SEHNR and CDR2 is FQNEAQ (reference sequence). This CDR3 is CASSPRTGTEAFF. The DNA for the CDR3 is TGTGCCAGCAGCCCGAGGACGGGGACTGAAGCTTTCTTT. Full variable domain (remainder filled in from reference TRBV7-9 and TRBJ1-1): DTGVSQNPRHKITKRGQNVTFRCDPISEHNRLYWYRQTLGQGPEFLTYFQNEAQLEKSRLLSDRFSAERPKGSFSTLEIQRTEQGDSAMYLCASSPRTGTEAFFGQGTRLTVV.

The V gene is TRBV15, the J gene TRBJ1-2; maybe TRBD1 (5 bases). Germline CDR1 is LNHNV and CDR2 is YYDKDF (reference sequence). V lost 2 bases and J lost 8, with 12 bases in between. The CDR3 has 13 amino acids. This CDR3 reads CATSRPQGMGYTF. In DNA, the CDR3 is TGTGCCACCAGCAGACCTCAGGGAATGGGCTACACCTTC. The full variable domain, completed using reference TRBV15 and TRBJ1-2, is DAMVIQNPRYQVTQFGKPVTLSCSQTLNHNVMYWYQQKSSQAPKLLFHYYDKDFNNEADTPDNFQSRRPNTSFCFLDIRSPGLGDTAMYLCATSRPQGMGYTFGSGTRLTVV.

This chain links TRBV5-6 with TRBJ2-1, with 11 bases lining up with TRBD2. This CDR3 has 17 residues. With 4 bases clipped from V and 1 base from J, the junction kept 7 bases outside the gene matches. Germline assignment: CDR1 SGHDT and CDR2 YYEEEE. The CDR3: CASSAVIAGGSYNEQFF. The DNA of the CDR3 is TGTGCCAGCAGCGCAGTGATAGCGGGGGGGTCCTACAATGAGCAGTTCTTC.

This chain joins TRBV7-9 and TRBJ1-4; the match to TRBD1 covers 9 bases. The CDR3 loop spans 15 amino acids. With V trimmed by 1 base and J by 5 bases, 2 bases remained unmatched. Germline V gene lookup returns CDR1 SEHNR and CDR2 FQNEAQ (reference sequence). The CDR3 is CASSLGGTGNEKLFF. The CDR3 DNA is TGTGCCAGCAGCTTAGGCGGGACAGGGAATGAAAAACTGTTTTTT.

The genes are TRBV6-6 and TRBJ1-5; D is possibly TRBD1 (5 bases). Germline CDR1 and CDR2: MNHNY and SVGAGI (reference sequence). The V end was cut by 2 bases, the J end by 5 bases, with 10 bases between. The CDR3 is 14 residues long. The chain's CDR3 is CASSYGGGDQPQHF. The CDR3 coding sequence is TGTGCCAGCAGTTACGGGGGAGGGGATCAGCCCCAGCATTTT.